The sequence of this T cell receptor (beta chain) was determined in a study of early T cells in non-severe SARS-CoV-2 infection. TCRdb reprocessed the 5' RACE reads via MiXCR and lists one record per CDR3 protein. The sample includes around 23,000 distinct CDR3 sequences, roughly 5.3% seen only once; the top ten take about 11%. This clonotype was seen at least ten times. The length of the CDR3 is 14 residues. V lost 0 bases to trimming and J lost 10 bases; unmatched junction nucleotides: 7. The V gene's germline CDR1 is SGHNT and CDR2 YYREEE (reference sequence). This chain uses TRBV5-4 with TRBJ2-1, with 7 bases identical to TRBD2. The sequence was collected from an adult who was a healthcare worker with PCR-confirmed SARS-CoV-2 infection or an uninfected control (not recorded which). The specimen sequenced was whole blood. The CDR3 coding sequence is TGTGCCAGCAGCTTGGGGGGAAGAGCGGGAGAGCAGTTCTTC. Its translation: CASSLGGRAGEQFF.